Listed here are 3 T cell receptor beta chains from one sample, sequenced in a study of T cells in Graves' hyperthyroidism and ophthalmopathy. Amplified TCR beta CDR3 regions derived from RNA transcripts. The study used the HTBI primer set for a first-round RT-PCR of the TCR CDR3. TCRdb reprocessed the multiplex PCR reads with MiXCR, giving one entry per CDR3 protein. The repertoire holds 550,000 to 850,000 distinct CDR3 sequences, with roughly a sixth as singletons. Sequenced: blood. These receptors originate from a woman between 45 and 65 years old with Graves' hyperthyroidism that later progressed to Graves' ophthalmopathy.

The chain joins TRBV6-5 to TRBJ1-5; D is uncertain. V was clipped by 0 bases and J by 7 bases, with 7 bases between them. This CDR3 has 13 residues. CDR1 MNHEY and CDR2 SVGAGI come from the germline V gene. CDR3 in DNA: TGTGCCAGCAGTTACTCGTCGAGACAGCCCCAGCATTTT. It is translated as CASSYSSRQPQHF.

The chain has TRBV27 and TRBJ2-7; maybe TRBD1 (7 bases). CDR1 MNHEY and CDR2 SMNVEV come from the germline V gene (reference sequence). This CDR3 has 16 amino acids. Trimming removed 7 bases at V and 0 bases at J, with 19 bases between. The CDR3 loop is CASNPAGQRASYEQYF. The DNA of the CDR3 is TGTGCCAGCAACCCGGCGGGACAGCGGGCCTCCTACGAGCAGTACTTC.

The CDR3 nucleotides are TGTGCCAGCAGTTACCGTCGGGAACAGCCCCAGCATTTT. Translating gives CASSYRREQPQHF. The J gene is TRBJ1-5, the V gene TRBV6-6; D unresolved. CDR1 and CDR2 from the germline V gene are MNHNY and SVGAGI (reference sequence). V gave up 2 bases and J gave up 7 bases, with 9 bases separating them. This CDR3 has 13 amino acids.